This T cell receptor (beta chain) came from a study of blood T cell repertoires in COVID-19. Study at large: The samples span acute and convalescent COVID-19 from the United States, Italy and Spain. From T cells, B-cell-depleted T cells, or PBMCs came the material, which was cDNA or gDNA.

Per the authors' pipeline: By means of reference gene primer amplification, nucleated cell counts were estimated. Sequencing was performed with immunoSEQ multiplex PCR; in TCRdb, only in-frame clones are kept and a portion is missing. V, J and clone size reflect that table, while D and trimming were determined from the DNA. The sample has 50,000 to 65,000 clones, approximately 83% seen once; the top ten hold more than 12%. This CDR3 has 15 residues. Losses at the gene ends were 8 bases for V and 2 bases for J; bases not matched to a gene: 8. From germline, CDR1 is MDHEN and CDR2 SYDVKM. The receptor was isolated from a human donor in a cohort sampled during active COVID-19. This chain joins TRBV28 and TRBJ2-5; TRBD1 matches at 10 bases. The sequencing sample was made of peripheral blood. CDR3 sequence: CASLDRGLGQETQYF. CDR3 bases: TGTGCCAGCCTAGACAGGGGGCTGGGGCAAGAGACCCAGTACTTC.